One T cell receptor (beta chain) is described in this entry. CDR3 length: 13 amino acids. CDR1 and CDR2 (germline): MNHEY, SMNVEV (reference sequence). V was pared by 8 bases and J by 5 bases, with 15 bases between. The sample is drawn from a study of T cell changes during pregnancy in multiple sclerosis. TCRdb's copy holds only in-frame clones and misses some; the assay was immunoSEQ multiplex PCR. This sample yields about 85,000 clones, of which roughly 92% are seen a single time; 2.5% belongs to the top ten. This sample comprised peripheral blood, obtained in the first trimester of pregnancy. The sequence came from a female donor with multiple sclerosis, enrolled in a pregnancy study. This rearrangement joins TRBV27 to TRBJ2-5, with D maybe TRBD2 (6 bases). The CDR3 reads CASATWAGETQYF. DNA for the CDR3: TGTGCCAGCGCTACCTGGGCGGGGGAGACCCAGTACTTC.